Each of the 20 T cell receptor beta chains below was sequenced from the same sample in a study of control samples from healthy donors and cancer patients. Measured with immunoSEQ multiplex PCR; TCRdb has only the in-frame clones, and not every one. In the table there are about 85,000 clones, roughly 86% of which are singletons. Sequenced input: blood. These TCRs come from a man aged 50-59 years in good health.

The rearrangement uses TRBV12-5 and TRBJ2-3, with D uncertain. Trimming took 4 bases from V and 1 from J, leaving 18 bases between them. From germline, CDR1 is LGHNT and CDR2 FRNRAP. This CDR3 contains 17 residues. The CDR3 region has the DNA TGTGCTAGTGGTTCCTCTTCTTGGCGCAGCGGCACAGATACGCAGTATTTT. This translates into CASGSSSWRSGTDTQYF.

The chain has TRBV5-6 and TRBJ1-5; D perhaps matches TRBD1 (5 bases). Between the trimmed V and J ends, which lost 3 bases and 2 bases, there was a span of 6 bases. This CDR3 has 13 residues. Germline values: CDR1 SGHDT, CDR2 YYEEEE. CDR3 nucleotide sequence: TGTGCCAGCAGCTCGGGGGGCAATCAGCCCCAGCATTTT. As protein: CASSSGGNQPQHF.

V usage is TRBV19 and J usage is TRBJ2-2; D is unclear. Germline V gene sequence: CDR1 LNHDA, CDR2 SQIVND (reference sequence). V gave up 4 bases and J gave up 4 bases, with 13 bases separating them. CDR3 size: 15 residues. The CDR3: CASSKGRSFTGELFF. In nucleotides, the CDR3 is TGTGCCAGTAGTAAGGGAAGAAGTTTCACCGGGGAGCTGTTTTTT. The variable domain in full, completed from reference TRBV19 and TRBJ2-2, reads DGGITQSPKYLFRKEGQNVTLSCEQNLNHDAMYWYRQDPGQGLRLIYYSQIVNDFQKGDIAEGYSVSREKKESFPLTVTSAQKNPTAFYLCASSKGRSFTGELFFGEGSRLTVL.

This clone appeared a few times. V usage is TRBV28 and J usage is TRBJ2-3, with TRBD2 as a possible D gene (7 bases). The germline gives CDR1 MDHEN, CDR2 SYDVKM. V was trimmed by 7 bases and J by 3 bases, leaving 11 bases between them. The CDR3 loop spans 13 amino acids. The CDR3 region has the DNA TGTGCCAGCAAAGAGGGGGGGACAGATACGCAGTATTTT. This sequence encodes CASKEGGTDTQYF.

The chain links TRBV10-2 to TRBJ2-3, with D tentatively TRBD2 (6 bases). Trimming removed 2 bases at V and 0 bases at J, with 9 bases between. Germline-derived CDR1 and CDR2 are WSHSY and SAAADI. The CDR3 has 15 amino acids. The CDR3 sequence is CASSERRDSTDTQYF. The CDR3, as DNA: TGCGCCAGCAGTGAGCGGCGGGACAGCACAGATACGCAGTATTTT.

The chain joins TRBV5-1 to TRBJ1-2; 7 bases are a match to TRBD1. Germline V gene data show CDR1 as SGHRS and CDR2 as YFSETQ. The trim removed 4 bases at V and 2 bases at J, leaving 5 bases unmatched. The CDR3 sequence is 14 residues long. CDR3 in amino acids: CASSKEQGNYGYTF. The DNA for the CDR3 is TGCGCCAGCAGCAAAGAACAGGGGAACTATGGCTACACCTTC.

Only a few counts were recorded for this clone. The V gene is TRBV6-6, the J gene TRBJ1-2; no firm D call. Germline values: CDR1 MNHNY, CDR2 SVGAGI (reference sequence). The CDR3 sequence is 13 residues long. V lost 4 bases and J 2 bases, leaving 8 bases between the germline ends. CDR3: CASSSPTNYGYTF. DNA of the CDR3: TGTGCCAGCAGTTCACCAACAAACTATGGCTACACCTTC.

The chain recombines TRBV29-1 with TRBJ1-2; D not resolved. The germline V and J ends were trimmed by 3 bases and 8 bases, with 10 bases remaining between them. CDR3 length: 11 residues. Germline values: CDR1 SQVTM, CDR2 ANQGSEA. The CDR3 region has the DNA TGCAGCGTTGACATCCCGAGAGGCTACACCTTC. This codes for CSVDIPRGYTF. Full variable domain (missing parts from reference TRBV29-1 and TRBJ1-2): SAVISQKPSRDICQRGTSLTIQCQVDSQVTMMFWYRQQPGQSLTLIATANQGSEATYESGFVIDKFPISRPNLTFSTLTVSNMSPEDSSIYLCSVDIPRGYTFGSGTRLTVV.

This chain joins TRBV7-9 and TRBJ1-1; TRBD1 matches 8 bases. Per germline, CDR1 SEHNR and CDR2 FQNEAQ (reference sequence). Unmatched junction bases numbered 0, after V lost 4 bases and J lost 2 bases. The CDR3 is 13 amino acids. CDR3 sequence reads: CASSSGGNTEAFF. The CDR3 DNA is TGTGCCAGCAGCTCAGGGGGCAACACTGAAGCTTTCTTT.

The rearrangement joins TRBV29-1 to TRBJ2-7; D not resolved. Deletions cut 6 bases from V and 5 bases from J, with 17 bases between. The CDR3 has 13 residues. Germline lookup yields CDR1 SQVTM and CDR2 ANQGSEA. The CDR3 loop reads CSVGSQVNHEQYF. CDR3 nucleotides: TGCAGCGTCGGATCCCAGGTAAACCACGAGCAGTACTTC.

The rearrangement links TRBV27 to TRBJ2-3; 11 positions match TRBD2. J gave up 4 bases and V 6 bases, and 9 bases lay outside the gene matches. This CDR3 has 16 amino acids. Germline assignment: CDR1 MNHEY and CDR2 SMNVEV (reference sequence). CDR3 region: CASRYLAGGRADTQYF. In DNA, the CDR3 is TGTGCCAGCAGATATCTAGCGGGGGGTCGAGCAGATACGCAGTATTTT.

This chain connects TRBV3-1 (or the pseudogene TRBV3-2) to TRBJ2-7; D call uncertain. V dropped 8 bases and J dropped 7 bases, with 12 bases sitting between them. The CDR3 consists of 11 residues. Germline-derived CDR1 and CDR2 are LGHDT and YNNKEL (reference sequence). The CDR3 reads CASGSSLEQYF. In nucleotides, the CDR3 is TGTGCCAGCGGCTCCTCCTTGGAGCAGTACTTC.

DNA of the CDR3: TGTGCCAGCTCACCAGCAGCCTATCGCAAACAAGAGACCCAGTACTTC. It yields the protein CASSPAAYRKQETQYF. V usage is TRBV18 and J usage is TRBJ2-5; no definite D call. V was cut by 2 bases and J by 2 bases, with 15 bases left in between. The germline V gene encodes CDR1 KGHSH and CDR2 LQKENI. The CDR3 has 16 amino acids.

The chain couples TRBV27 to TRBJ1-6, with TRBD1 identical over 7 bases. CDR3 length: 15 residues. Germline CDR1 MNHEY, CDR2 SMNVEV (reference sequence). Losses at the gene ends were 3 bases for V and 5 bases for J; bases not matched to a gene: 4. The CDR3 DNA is TGTGCCAGCAGTTTTCAGGGGGGCAATAATTCACCCCTCCACTTT. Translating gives CASSFQGGNNSPLHF.

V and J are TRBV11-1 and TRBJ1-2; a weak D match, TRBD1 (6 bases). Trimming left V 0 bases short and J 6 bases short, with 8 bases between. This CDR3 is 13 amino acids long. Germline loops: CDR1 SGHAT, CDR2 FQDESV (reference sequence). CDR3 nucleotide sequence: TGTGCCAGCAGCTTAGCGGGGGGCGATGGCTACACCTTC. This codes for CASSLAGGDGYTF.

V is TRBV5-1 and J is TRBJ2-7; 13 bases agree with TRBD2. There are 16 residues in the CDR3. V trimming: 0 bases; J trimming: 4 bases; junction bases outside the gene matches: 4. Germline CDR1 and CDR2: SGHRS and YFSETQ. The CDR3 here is CASSLGLAGGGYEQYF. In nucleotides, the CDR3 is TGCGCCAGCAGCTTGGGACTAGCGGGGGGCGGGTACGAGCAGTACTTC.

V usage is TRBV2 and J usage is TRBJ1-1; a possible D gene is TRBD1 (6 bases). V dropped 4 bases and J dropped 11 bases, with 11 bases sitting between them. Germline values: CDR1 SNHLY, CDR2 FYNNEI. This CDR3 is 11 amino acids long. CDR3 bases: TGTGCCAGCAGTGGAGACAGGTGGGCTTTCTTT. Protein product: CASSGDRWAFF.

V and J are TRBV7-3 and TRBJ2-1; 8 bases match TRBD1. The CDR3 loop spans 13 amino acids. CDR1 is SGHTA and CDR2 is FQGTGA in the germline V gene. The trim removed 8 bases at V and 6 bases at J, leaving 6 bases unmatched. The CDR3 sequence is CASSQGAPNEQFF. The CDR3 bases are TGTGCCAGCTCCCAGGGGGCCCCCAATGAGCAGTTCTTC.

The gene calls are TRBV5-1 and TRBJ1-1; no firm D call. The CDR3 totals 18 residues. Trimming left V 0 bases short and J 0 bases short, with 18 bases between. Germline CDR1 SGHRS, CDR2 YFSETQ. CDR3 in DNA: TGCGCCAGCAGCTTGGTTCCGGGCGGGCGGACCTTGAACACTGAAGCTTTCTTT. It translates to CASSLVPGGRTLNTEAFF.

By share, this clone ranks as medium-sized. The CDR3 loop is CASSPLQGLQETQYF. CDR3 in DNA: TGTGCCAGCAGCCCCTTACAGGGTTTACAAGAGACCCAGTACTTC. This sequence joins TRBV7-9 and TRBJ2-5; D is perhaps TRBD1 (6 bases). V lost 5 bases to trimming and J lost 2 bases, with 15 bases between them. There are 15 residues in the CDR3. Germline CDR1 is SEHNR and CDR2 is FQNEAQ (reference sequence).